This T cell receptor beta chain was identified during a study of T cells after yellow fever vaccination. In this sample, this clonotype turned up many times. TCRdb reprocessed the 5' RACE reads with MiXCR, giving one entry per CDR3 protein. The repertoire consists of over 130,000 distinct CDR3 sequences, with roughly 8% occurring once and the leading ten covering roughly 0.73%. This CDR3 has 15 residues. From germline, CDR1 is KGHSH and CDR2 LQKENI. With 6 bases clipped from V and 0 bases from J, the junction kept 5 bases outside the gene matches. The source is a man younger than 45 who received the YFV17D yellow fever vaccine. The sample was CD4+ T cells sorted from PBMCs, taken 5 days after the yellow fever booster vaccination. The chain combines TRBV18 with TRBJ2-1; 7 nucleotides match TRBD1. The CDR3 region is CASSTQGSSYNEQFF. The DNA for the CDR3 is TGTGCCAGCTCTACACAGGGGAGCTCCTACAATGAGCAGTTCTTC.